Given below is one T cell receptor (beta chain) in context. The data were taken from a study of regulatory T cells in long-lasting Graves disease. Relying on iRepertoire HTBI primers and Arm-PCR of CDR3 regions, the team built TCR beta libraries. One entry per CDR3 protein, called by TCRdb with MiXCR from the multiplex PCR reads. Of some 330,000 distinct CDR3 sequences in the sample, 23% are singletons; the top ten hold around 30%. Germline loops: CDR1 SGHRS, CDR2 YFSETQ. With 0 bases clipped from V and 3 bases from J, the junction kept 2 bases outside the gene matches. The CDR3 has 14 amino acids. This sample's time point: persistent/refractory GD, antithyroid drugs over 5 years with positive TRAb. From RNA extracted from PBMCs, the TCR library was made.

The chain uses TRBV5-1 and TRBJ2-7; TRBD1 matches at 8 bases. The source is a woman between 40 and 50 years old with Graves disease. The sequenced sample was peripheral blood mononuclear cells (PBMCs), obtained when the disease was refractory, from a patient treated with antithyroid drugs. CDR3: CASSLAGQVYEQYF. The CDR3 DNA reads TGCGCCAGCAGCTTGGCGGGACAGGTCTACGAGCAGTACTTC.